These T cell receptor beta chains were read from a single sample in a study of control samples from healthy donors and cancer patients. Clones were sequenced by immunoSEQ multiplex PCR, and TCRdb holds only the in-frame ones, with some missing. The table has approximately 100,000 clones, roughly four fifths seen once; the top ten hold roughly 2%. Sequencing input: blood. These TCRs come from a man aged 60 to 69 in good health. CDR3s include the opening cysteine and the closing phenylalanine or tryptophan. D genes are given only for firm matches. Size is omitted from some rows. Given values are once, few, many or a class for expanded clones.

size: NA
D: NA
V: TRBV6-5
J: TRBJ2-7
CDR3: CASSYDGGNPYEQYF
DNA: TGTGCCAGCAGTTACGATGGGGGCAACCCCTACGAGCAGTACTTC

size: NA
D: NA
V: TRBV5-5
J: TRBJ2-3
CDR3: CASSWFSSTDTQYF
DNA: TGTGCCAGCAGCTGGTTCTCTAGCACAGATACGCAGTATTTT

size: few
D: TRBD1
V: TRBV7-9
J: TRBJ2-7
CDR3: CASSLTRTGYDEQYF
DNA: TGTGCCAGCAGCTTAACTAGGACAGGGTATGACGAGCAGTACTTC

size: few
D: NA
V: TRBV9
J: TRBJ2-1
CDR3: CASSVRGVAGYNEQFF
DNA: TGTGCCAGCAGTGTGAGGGGGGTAGCGGGCTACAATGAGCAGTTCTTC

size: NA
D: NA
V: TRBV12-5
J: TRBJ2-3
CDR3: CASGLVTLGVLDTQYF
DNA: TGTGCTAGTGGTTTGGTAACCCTCGGGGTCCTGGATACGCAGTATTTT

size: NA
D: NA
V: TRBV3-1/TRBV3-2
J: TRBJ2-5
CDR3: CASSQDTTGETQYF
DNA: TGTGCCAGCAGCCAAGATACGACAGGAGAGACCCAGTACTTC

size: NA
D: TRBD1
V: TRBV6-1
J: TRBJ1-2
CDR3: CASSEGQGAGGYTF
DNA: TGTGCCAGCAGTGAGGGACAGGGGGCAGGAGGCTACACCTTC

size: NA
D: NA
V: TRBV5-1
J: TRBJ1-4
CDR3: CASSRGEAKEKLFF
DNA: TGCGCCAGCTCACGAGGGGAGGCGAAGGAAAAACTGTTTTTT

size: few
D: NA
V: TRBV7-3
J: TRBJ1-2
CDR3: CASSLSKLWGTNYGYTF
DNA: TGTGCCAGCAGCTTAAGCAAATTATGGGGGACTAACTATGGCTACACCTTC

size: NA
D: NA
V: TRBV2
J: TRBJ2-7
CDR3: CASRRQAMTYEQYF
DNA: TGTGCCAGCAGGAGGCAGGCTATGACCTACGAGCAGTACTTC

size: NA
D: NA
V: TRBV28
J: TRBJ1-2
CDR3: CASSLSRGGYTF
DNA: TGTGCCAGCAGTTTAAGCCGTGGCGGCTACACCTTC

size: NA
D: NA
V: TRBV19
J: TRBJ1-2
CDR3: CASSILGSSKPRHGYTF
DNA: TGTGCCAGTAGTATTCTGGGATCGTCGAAACCCCGCCATGGCTACACCTTC

size: NA
D: TRBD2
V: TRBV11-3
J: TRBJ2-1
CDR3: CASSSKREDNEQFF
DNA: TGTGCCAGCAGCTCTAAGCGGGAGGACAATGAGCAGTTCTTC

size: NA
D: TRBD1
V: TRBV24-1
J: TRBJ2-7
CDR3: CATSEAGTGFYEQYF
DNA: TGTGCCACCAGTGAAGCCGGGACAGGATTCTACGAGCAGTACTTC

size: NA
D: NA
V: TRBV6-5
J: TRBJ1-2
CDR3: CASTPQLNYGYTF
DNA: TGTGCCAGCACCCCGCAGCTTAACTATGGCTACACCTTC

size: NA
D: TRBD1
V: TRBV6-5
J: TRBJ1-2
CDR3: CASSYSTGNYGYTF
DNA: TGTGCCAGCAGTTACTCGACAGGGAATTATGGCTACACCTTC

size: once
D: NA
V: TRBV7-9
J: TRBJ2-6
CDR3: CASSLAEERVAF
DNA: TGTGCCAGCAGCTTAGCGGAGGAGAGGGTAGCTTTC

size: NA
D: NA
V: TRBV4-2
J: TRBJ2-1
CDR3: CASSQARGDEQFF
DNA: TGTGCCAGCAGCCAAGCAAGGGGGGATGAGCAGTTCTTC

size: NA
D: NA
V: TRBV3-1/TRBV3-2
J: TRBJ2-4
CDR3: CASSDETSGGNIQYF
DNA: TGTGCCAGCTCTGACGAGACCTCCGGGGGAAACATTCAGTACTTC

size: few
D: TRBD1
V: TRBV7-9
J: TRBJ2-2
CDR3: CASSFWYRGLTGELFF
DNA: TGTGCCAGCAGCTTTTGGTACAGGGGGCTCACCGGGGAGCTGTTTTTT

size: NA
D: TRBD1
V: TRBV4-2
J: TRBJ1-3
CDR3: CASSPYRGNTIYF
DNA: TGTGCCAGCAGCCCGTACAGGGGCAACACCATATATTTT

size: NA
D: TRBD2
V: TRBV4-1
J: TRBJ2-5
CDR3: CASRQGLAGPGDGTQYF
DNA: TGCGCCAGCAGGCAAGGGCTAGCGGGACCGGGTGATGGGACCCAGTACTTC

size: NA
D: TRBD2
V: TRBV5-1
J: TRBJ2-5
CDR3: CASSSVAGGGVETQYF
DNA: TGCGCCAGCAGCTCTGTAGCGGGAGGTGGGGTAGAGACCCAGTACTTC

size: NA
D: NA
V: TRBV5-6
J: TRBJ1-1
CDR3: CASSLIRQFMNTEAFF
DNA: TGTGCCAGCAGCCTAATACGACAGTTCATGAACACTGAAGCTTTCTTT

size: NA
D: NA
V: TRBV7-9
J: TRBJ2-2
CDR3: CASSPRPNTGELFF
DNA: TGTGCCAGCAGCCCTCGTCCGAACACCGGGGAGCTGTTTTTT